Below, 26 T cell receptor beta chains from the same sample are listed, as sequenced in a study of T cells in Graves' hyperthyroidism and ophthalmopathy. It was RNA transcripts that yielded the amplified TCR beta CDR3 regions. An initial round of RT-PCR targeting the TCR CDR3 relied on the HTBI primer set. TCRdb used MiXCR to reprocess the multiplex PCR reads, holding one entry per CDR3 protein. The sample has about 360,000 distinct CDR3 sequences; roughly an eighth are singletons. The source material was blood. These receptors all stem from a woman aged 18-29 years with Graves' hyperthyroidism.

This clonotype was picked up a small number of times. The chain employs TRBV4-3 and TRBJ1-6; TRBD1 matches at 8 bases. V was pared by 0 bases and J by 9 bases, with 10 bases of the junction left unmatched. The CDR3 covers 17 residues. Per germline, CDR1 LGHNA and CDR2 YSLEER. CDR3 DNA sequence: TGCGCCAGCAGCCAAGATCTGGAGAGGACAGGGAGTTCACCCCTCCACTTT. It yields the protein CASSQDLERTGSSPLHF.

V is TRBV2 and J is TRBJ1-2; 7 bases fit TRBD1. The CDR3 length is 15 residues. Germline values: CDR1 SNHLY, CDR2 FYNNEI. J gave up 5 bases and V 5 bases, and 11 bases lay outside the gene matches. DNA for the CDR3: TGTGCCAGCAGTCAACGACAGGGCAGCAGATATGGCTACACCTTC. It specifies CASSQRQGSRYGYTF.

In this sample, this clonotype turned up a few times. Germline and junction disagree at one end, which may indicate a read error. The V and J genes are TRBV12-3 or TRBV12-4 and TRBJ2-5; the match to TRBD1 covers 8 bases. The CDR3 has 11 amino acids. CDR3 nucleotide sequence: TGTGCCAGCAGTCAGGGACGACAGGGGAACTTC. Encoded protein: CASSQGRQGNF.

This clonotype was picked up a small number of times. This sequence joins TRBV18 and TRBJ2-2; D gene uncertain. Germline loops: CDR1 KGHSH, CDR2 LQKENI. V lost 7 bases and J 4 bases, leaving 7 bases between the germline ends. The CDR3 length is 12 residues. The CDR3 bases are TGTGCCAGCTATGACTCCACCGGGGAGCTGTTTTTT. Translating it yields CASYDSTGELFF. Filled out from reference TRBV18 and TRBJ2-2, the complete variable domain reads NAGVMQNPRHLVRRRGQEARLRCSPMKGHSHVYWYRQLPEEGLKFMVYLQKENIIDESGMPKERFSAEFPKEGPSILRIQQVVRGDSAAYFCASYDSTGELFFGEGSRLTVL.

V usage is TRBV28 and J usage is TRBJ2-3; 13 nucleotides align to TRBD2. The CDR3 contains 16 residues. Germline trimming cut 6 bases from V and 4 bases from J; bases unmatched to any gene: 7. CDR1 is MDHEN and CDR2 is SYDVKM in the germline V gene. CDR3 nucleotide sequence: TGTGCCAGCAGCAACCGACTAGCGGGGGGCCCAGATACGCAGTATTTT. This translates into CASSNRLAGGPDTQYF.

Points on this clonotype: A clone one base away is much larger, so this may be a read error. This chain connects TRBV27 to TRBJ2-5, with no clear D. Germline V gene sequence: CDR1 MNHEY, CDR2 SMNVEV (reference sequence). This CDR3 has 15 residues. Trimming shortened V by 5 bases and J by 5 bases, and 18 bases separated the two germline ends. The CDR3, as DNA: TGTGCCAGCAGTCTCCGTTGGGGTATAGGCGAGACCCAGTACTTC. Protein: CASSLRWGIGETQYF.

This clonotype was counted between two and nine times. This chain links TRBV27 with TRBJ2-7; the D is unclear. Between the trimmed V and J ends, which lost 6 bases and 5 bases, there was a span of 14 bases. CDR1 is MNHEY, CDR2 SMNVEV, per germline (reference sequence). The CDR3 sequence is 13 residues long. CDR3 nucleotide sequence: TGTGCCAGCAGGCCCTTCGTGGTGAACGAGCAGTACTTC. Translated: CASRPFVVNEQYF.

Ten or more counts support this clonotype. This chain links TRBV28 with TRBJ1-3; D is ambiguous. The CDR3 extends over 12 amino acids. The V end was cut by 3 bases, the J end by 3 bases, with 3 bases between. CDR1 is MDHEN and CDR2 is SYDVKM in the germline V gene. In nucleotides, the CDR3 is TGTGCCAGCAGTTTGGTTGGAAACACCATATATTTT. It is translated as CASSLVGNTIYF. The full variable domain, completed using reference TRBV28 and TRBJ1-3, is DVKVTQSSRYLVKRTGEKVFLECVQDMDHENMFWYRQDPGLGLRLIYFSYDVKMKEKGDIPEGYSVSREKKERFSLILESASTNQTSMYLCASSLVGNTIYFGEGSWLTVV.

This clonotype was seen many times. This chain joins TRBV6-6 and TRBJ1-6; 7 bases are a match to TRBD1. V lost 1 base, J lost 5 bases, and 14 bases stayed unmatched. There are 19 residues in the CDR3. Germline V gene data show CDR1 as MNHNY and CDR2 as SVGAGI (reference sequence). CDR3 sequence reads: CASSYWENRTGTDNSPLHF. CDR3 bases: TGTGCCAGCAGTTACTGGGAGAACAGAACCGGGACAGATAATTCACCCCTCCACTTT.

This chain joins TRBV24-1 and TRBJ2-2; D remains unclear. The CDR3 length is 14 residues. V dropped 4 bases and J dropped 4 bases, with 9 bases sitting between them. Germline V gives CDR1 KGHDR, CDR2 SFDVKD. CDR3 region: CATSDTTATGELFF. Here the CDR3 DNA reads TGTGCCACCAGTGACACTACGGCCACCGGGGAGCTGTTTTTT.

The chain carries TRBV2 and TRBJ2-3; TRBD2 matches 10 bases. The length of the CDR3 is 15 residues. Germline CDR1 and CDR2: SNHLY and FYNNEI. V shed 4 bases and J 4 bases; nucleotides not matched to a gene: 5. The CDR3 DNA reads TGTGCCAGCAGTGCGCTAGCGGGGGAGGCAGATACGCAGTATTTT. Its translation: CASSALAGEADTQYF.

The rearrangement links TRBV11-2 to TRBJ2-1, with TRBD1 matching over 11 bases. Germline V gene lookup returns CDR1 SGHAT and CDR2 FQNNGV. The V segment lost 6 bases and the J segment 6 bases; nucleotides outside the gene matches: 19. There are 19 residues in the CDR3. The CDR3 bases are TGTGCCAGCAGTTCCCGGGGACAGGGGGTCCTACCTACCTGCAATGAGCAGTTCTTC. Its translation: CASSSRGQGVLPTCNEQFF. Supplemented by reference TRBV11-2 and TRBJ2-1, the full variable domain reads EAGVAQSPRYKIIEKRQSVAFWCNPISGHATLYWYQQILGQGPKLLIQFQNNGVVDDSQLPKDRFSAERLKGVDSTLKIQPAKLEDSAVYLCASSSRGQGVLPTCNEQFFGPGTRLTVL.

This clonotype was seen ten or more times. Here the CDR3 DNA reads TGTGCCAGCAGTTATCGGGGGACAGCCTACGAGCAGTACTTC. The encoded protein is CASSYRGTAYEQYF. This rearrangement joins TRBV6-1 to TRBJ2-7; possible D gene TRBD1, 7 bases. The V end lost 5 bases, the J end lost 2 bases, and 13 bases lay between the germline ends. The CDR3 length is 14 residues. The germline gives CDR1 MNHNS, CDR2 SASEGT.

This clonotype has ten or more counts. The chain links TRBV28 to TRBJ2-3; D is ambiguous. The V gene lost 2 bases and the J gene lost 3 bases, with 15 bases spanning the gap. The CDR3 spans 16 residues. Germline-derived CDR1 and CDR2 are MDHEN and SYDVKM. In nucleotides, the CDR3 is TGTGCCAGCAGTTTAAGTAGGGCCGATTATACAGATACGCAGTATTTT. Protein: CASSLSRADYTDTQYF.

This clonotype was seen repeatedly, ten times or more. CDR3 nucleotide sequence: TGTGCCAGCTCAGGGGGCATGGACACTGAAGCTTTCTTT. Residues: CASSGGMDTEAFF. The chain joins TRBV18 to TRBJ1-1; TRBD1 is a possible D gene (6 bases). In germline, CDR1 is KGHSH, CDR2 LQKENI. The CDR3 totals 13 residues. V lost 5 bases, J lost 3 bases, and 10 bases lay in between.

This clonotype has only a few counts. The chain carries TRBV11-2 and TRBJ1-6; D not certain. Germline V gene data show CDR1 as SGHAT and CDR2 as FQNNGV. The V and J ends lost 5 bases and 9 bases respectively, with 8 bases between them. CDR3 length: 12 residues. CDR3 coding DNA: TGTGCCAGCAGCGACTGGGGTTCACCCCTCCACTTT. Protein product: CASSDWGSPLHF.

The sample holds many counts of this clonotype. V gene TRBV4-3 combines with J gene TRBJ2-1; D perhaps matches TRBD2 (5 bases). Trimming took off 5 bases at V and 2 bases at J, with 10 bases between the two ends. Germline CDR1 reads LGHNA; CDR2 reads YSLEER. This CDR3 spans 14 amino acids. CDR3: CASSLDYPYNEQFF. The CDR3 nucleotides read TGCGCCAGCAGCTTAGACTACCCCTACAATGAGCAGTTCTTC.

The rearrangement uses TRBV20-1 and TRBJ2-3; D assignment may be TRBD1 or TRBD2 (6 bases each). This CDR3 region has 20 residues. The V gene lost 4 bases and the J gene lost 3 bases, with 32 bases spanning the gap. The germline V gene encodes CDR1 DFQATT and CDR2 SNEGSKA (reference sequence). CDR3 sequence reads: CSATLRGQRNIPRGTDTQYF. The CDR3 DNA sequence: TGCAGTGCTACACTCCGGGGGCAGAGAAATATCCCGAGGGGGACAGATACGCAGTATTTT.

The chain is built from TRBV30 and TRBJ1-5; D ambiguous. Germline lookup yields CDR1 GTSNPN and CDR2 SVGIG (reference sequence). Trimming left V 1 base short and J 4 bases short, with 11 bases between. The CDR3 is made up of 14 amino acids. CDR3 in amino acids: CAWSDPPRNQPQHF. The DNA of the CDR3 is TGTGCCTGGAGTGACCCCCCGAGGAATCAGCCCCAGCATTTT.

This clonotype was observed many times. This chain links TRBV7-3 with TRBJ2-1; TRBD2 agrees at 8 bases. The germline gives CDR1 SGHTA, CDR2 FQGTGA. This CDR3 contains 13 residues. After removal of 1 base from V and 12 bases from J, the junction contained 5 bases not matched to a gene. CDR3 region: CASSLIGLAMQFF. DNA of the CDR3: TGTGCCAGCAGCTTAATCGGACTAGCAATGCAGTTCTTC. Filled out from reference TRBV7-3 and TRBJ2-1, the complete variable domain reads GAGVSQTPSNKVTEKGKYVELRCDPISGHTALYWYRQSLGQGPEFLIYFQGTGAADDSGLPNDRFFAVRPEGSVSTLKIQRTERGDSAVYLCASSLIGLAMQFFGPGTRLTVL.

This chain links TRBV3-1 with TRBJ2-7; a possible D gene is TRBD1 (7 bases). This CDR3 is 15 amino acids long. The germline V gene encodes CDR1 LGHDT and CDR2 YNNKEL (reference sequence). The V and J ends lost 1 base and 1 base respectively, with 11 bases between them. The chain's CDR3 is CASSQAGGGSYEQYF. The CDR3 nucleotides are TGTGCCAGCAGCCAAGCAGGGGGAGGATCCTACGAGCAGTACTTC.

In its sample, this clonotype was seen many times. The chain joins TRBV20-1 to TRBJ2-1; D may be TRBD2 (5 bases). With 5 bases removed from V and 9 bases from J, the gap between germline ends came to 14 bases. CDR1 and CDR2 (germline): DFQATT, SNEGSKA (reference sequence). The CDR3 has 12 residues. The CDR3, as DNA: TGCAGTGCTCTACCCAGCGGACGTGAGCAGTTCTTC. Translating gives CSALPSGREQFF.

This clonotype was recorded at least ten times. Here the CDR3 DNA reads TGTGCCAGCAGCTTAGGGGCGGGGGGTGACACTGAAGCTTTCTTT. Translation gives CASSLGAGGDTEAFF. The chain employs TRBV7-3 and TRBJ1-1; D is possibly TRBD1 (5 bases). This CDR3 contains 15 residues. Trimming took 2 bases from V and 3 from J, leaving 13 bases between them. The germline V gene has CDR1 SGHTA and CDR2 FQGTGA.

The table lists this clonotype with many counts. V and J are TRBV6-1 and TRBJ2-1; 7 positions match TRBD2. CDR1 and CDR2 from the germline V gene are MNHNS and SASEGT. CDR3 size: 15 residues. V dropped 7 bases and J dropped 9; count of bases not matched to a gene: 15. The CDR3 region has the DNA TGTGCCAGCAAGGGGACTCTAGCGGACACGGGTGAGCAGTTCTTC. This sequence encodes CASKGTLADTGEQFF.

The chain has TRBV10-3 and TRBJ2-2; D remains unclear. CDR3 length: 14 residues. The germline CDR1 and CDR2 sequences are ENHRY and SYGVKD. Trimming cost V 4 bases and J 4 bases, with 10 bases left between them. CDR3 nucleotides: TGTGCCATCAGTGTCCGAGAACTCACCGGGGAGCTGTTTTTT. This gives the protein CAISVRELTGELFF.

In this sample, this clonotype turned up many times. The V and J genes are TRBV7-2 and TRBJ2-2; no firm D call. V was shortened by 5 bases and J by 5 bases, with 12 bases between the two germline ends. This CDR3 region has 14 residues. Looked up from germline, CDR1 is SGHTA and CDR2 is FQGNSA. The CDR3 DNA reads as TGTGCCAGCAGCGGGGTCCACGAGACCGGGGAGCTGTTTTTT. It yields the protein CASSGVHETGELFF. Supplemented by reference TRBV7-2 and TRBJ2-2, the full variable domain reads GAGVSQSPSNKVTEKGKDVELRCDPISGHTALYWYRQSLGQGLEFLIYFQGNSAPDKSGLPSDRFSAERTGGSVSTLTIQRTQQEDSAVYLCASSGVHETGELFFGEGSRLTVL.